The 32 T cell receptor beta chains below come from one sample, sequenced in a study of T cell responses to AZD1222 COVID-19 vaccine. TCRdb keeps only in-frame clones here, not all; method: immunoSEQ multiplex PCR. The repertoire holds tens of thousands of clones, with roughly nine tenths as singletons. The sample in question was peripheral blood, obtained 28 days after the second AZD1222 dose. The receptors come from an adult who received the AZD1222 COVID-19 vaccine.

The chain recombines TRBV29-1 with TRBJ1-2, with TRBD1 matching over 12 bases. Germline lookup yields CDR1 SQVTM and CDR2 ANQGSEA. V was clipped by 3 bases and J by 7 bases; unmatched bases: 6. The CDR3 loop spans 14 amino acids. The DNA of the CDR3 is TGCAGCGTTGAGGTGGGACAGGGGGCGAGTGGCTACACCTTC. It codes for CSVEVGQGASGYTF.

The V and J genes are TRBV5-1 and TRBJ2-2, with TRBD1 as a possible D gene (6 bases). The CDR3 loop spans 15 amino acids. Trimming took 4 bases from V and 4 from J, leaving 14 bases between them. Per germline, CDR1 SGHRS and CDR2 YFSETQ. CDR3 region: CASSDRSRSTGELFF. The CDR3 bases are TGCGCCAGCAGCGACAGGTCTAGAAGCACCGGGGAGCTGTTTTTT.

V gene TRBV5-1 combines with J gene TRBJ1-1; D gene ambiguous. Per germline, CDR1 SGHRS and CDR2 YFSETQ. Trimming took 1 base from V and 1 from J, leaving 5 bases between them. The CDR3 is 13 residues long. The chain's CDR3 is CASSLLGNTEAFF. CDR3 bases: TGCGCCAGCAGCTTGTTGGGGAACACTGAAGCTTTCTTT. The variable domain in full, completed from reference TRBV5-1 and TRBJ1-1, reads KAGVTQTPRYLIKTRGQQVTLSCSPISGHRSVSWYQQTPGQGLQFLFEYFSETQRNKGNFPGRFSGRQFSNSRSEMNVSTLELGDSALYLCASSLLGNTEAFFGQGTRLTVV.

This chain links TRBV2 with TRBJ1-4; D remains unclear. The CDR3 is made up of 12 amino acids. Trimming shortened V by 4 bases and J by 8 bases, and 8 bases separated the two germline ends. Germline loops: CDR1 SNHLY, CDR2 FYNNEI. CDR3 protein: CASSGLLEKLFF. Written as DNA, the CDR3 is TGTGCCAGCAGTGGGCTTCTCGAAAAACTGTTTTTT.

The chain recombines TRBV18 with TRBJ2-5; 10 bases align to TRBD1. CDR1 is KGHSH and CDR2 is LQKENI in the germline V gene. The length of the CDR3 is 15 residues. V was clipped by 3 bases and J by 5 bases; unmatched bases: 6. The CDR3 loop reads CASSPLGTGVETQYF. The CDR3 DNA is TGTGCCAGCTCACCGCTGGGGACAGGGGTGGAGACCCAGTACTTC.

V and J are TRBV12-5 and TRBJ2-1, with 9 bases fitting TRBD1. The germline CDR1 and CDR2 sequences are LGHNT and FRNRAP. J lost 4 bases, V lost 6 bases, and 10 bases had no gene match. This CDR3 has 16 amino acids. The CDR3 coding sequence is TGTGCTAGTGGCTGGACAGGACAGGGGAATTACAATGAGCAGTTCTTC. Translated: CASGWTGQGNYNEQFF.

This clone appeared a few times. This chain links TRBV27 with TRBJ2-3, with 8 bases that match TRBD1. The CDR3 is 17 residues long. Germline V gene lookup returns CDR1 MNHEY and CDR2 SMNVEV (reference sequence). J lost 4 bases, V lost 6 bases, and 15 bases had no gene match. The CDR3, as DNA: TGTGCCAGCAGCTCTTACTACCGGACAGGGACGGCAGATACGCAGTATTTT. Protein: CASSSYYRTGTADTQYF.

V and J are TRBV11-2 and TRBJ1-3, with D unresolved. Germline-derived CDR1 and CDR2 are SGHAT and FQNNGV. Between the trimmed V and J ends, which lost 5 bases and 0 bases, there was a span of 11 bases. There are 15 residues in the CDR3. In DNA form, the CDR3 reads TGTGCCAGCAGCCCAGGAGCCCTCTCTGGAAACACCATATATTTT. Protein sequence: CASSPGALSGNTIYF.

The genes are TRBV5-4 and TRBJ1-1, with TRBD1 as a possible D gene (5 bases). Germline lookup yields CDR1 SGHNT and CDR2 YYREEE (reference sequence). Trimming cost V 4 bases and J 7 bases, with 11 bases left between them. This CDR3 is 12 amino acids long. This CDR3 is CASSPTESEAFF. DNA for the CDR3: TGTGCCAGCAGCCCGACAGAGAGTGAAGCTTTCTTT.

V is TRBV28 and J is TRBJ2-3; TRBD2 agrees at 11 bases. The ends lost 6 bases at V and 2 bases at J; junction bases unmatched: 7. Germline values: CDR1 MDHEN, CDR2 SYDVKM. The length of the CDR3 is 16 residues. In nucleotides, the CDR3 is TGTGCCAGCAGCCCTTGGACTAGCGGGTTCACAGATACGCAGTATTTT. It translates to CASSPWTSGFTDTQYF.

V and J are TRBV10-1 and TRBJ1-1; D is unresolved. Trimming removed 8 bases at V and 1 base at J, with 11 bases between. Germline CDR1 and CDR2: WNHNN and SYGVQD (reference sequence). This CDR3 is built from 13 residues. CDR3 DNA sequence: TGCGCCAGCCCCAACCAAGGGAACACTGAAGCTTTCTTT. This codes for CASPNQGNTEAFF.

The gene calls are TRBV6-2 or TRBV6-3 and TRBJ2-1; D remains ambiguous. Germline assignment: CDR1 MNHEY and CDR2 SVGEGT. The CDR3 runs 12 residues. V was trimmed by 2 bases and J by 6 bases, leaving 5 bases between them. CDR3 sequence reads: CASSYSSNEQFF. The CDR3 nucleotides read TGTGCCAGCAGTTACAGTTCCAATGAGCAGTTCTTC.

DNA for the CDR3: TGTGCCGTATCAGGGGTCTCCTATGGCTACACCTTC. As protein: CAVSGVSYGYTF. The J gene is TRBJ1-2, the V gene TRBV10-3; the D gene is possibly TRBD1 (6 bases). Germline values: CDR1 ENHRY, CDR2 SYGVKD. The CDR3 spans 12 residues. V was shortened by 11 bases and J by 4 bases, with 14 bases between the two germline ends.

The V and J genes are TRBV19 and TRBJ1-5; 7 nucleotides align to TRBD1. CDR3 size: 17 residues. With V trimmed by 5 bases and J by 1 base, 11 bases remained unmatched. Germline CDR1 reads LNHDA; CDR2 reads SQIVND (reference sequence). The CDR3 region is CASSPPRRGQSNQPQHF. In DNA form, the CDR3 reads TGTGCCAGTAGTCCCCCGAGGAGGGGGCAGAGCAATCAGCCCCAGCATTTT.

The genes are TRBV27 and TRBJ2-1; TRBD2 aligns across 8 bases. CDR3 size: 16 residues. After removal of 0 bases from V and 2 bases from J, the junction contained 3 bases not matched to a gene. Germline CDR1 reads MNHEY; CDR2 reads SMNVEV (reference sequence). Here the CDR3 DNA reads TGTGCCAGCAGTTTATCACTCGGGGGGGCCTACAATGAGCAGTTCTTC. Translating it yields CASSLSLGGAYNEQFF.

This clone has just one count. The chain has TRBV15 and TRBJ2-5, with 8 bases identical to TRBD1. The CDR3 covers 15 residues. The V and J ends lost 1 base and 1 base, in that order; junction bases with no gene match: 2. Germline CDR1 and CDR2: LNHNV and YYDKDF (reference sequence). The CDR3, as DNA: TGTGCCACCAGCAGAGGCGGGACAGGCCAAGAGACCCAGTACTTC. Protein product: CATSRGGTGQETQYF.

The chain carries TRBV4-3 and TRBJ1-3, with D perhaps matching TRBD1 (5 bases). Germline CDR1 reads LGHNA; CDR2 reads YSLEER. The V end lost 1 base, the J end lost 3 bases, and 10 bases lay between the germline ends. The CDR3 consists of 15 residues. The CDR3 is CASSQAWTNGNTIYF. The CDR3, as DNA: TGCGCCAGCAGCCAAGCATGGACAAATGGAAACACCATATATTTT.

The J gene is TRBJ1-5, the V gene TRBV24-1; perhaps TRBD1 as D (5 bases). The CDR3 spans 13 residues. V lost 12 bases, J lost 0 bases, and 11 bases lay in between. Germline V CDR1 and CDR2: KGHDR, SFDVKD. The CDR3 loop is CAAGADSNQPQHF. CDR3 nucleotides: TGTGCCGCTGGGGCGGATAGCAATCAGCCCCAGCATTTT.

The V and J genes are TRBV11-3 and TRBJ1-1; D is ambiguous. Deletions cut 5 bases from V and 5 bases from J, with 18 bases between. The germline CDR1 and CDR2 sequences are SGHNT and YENEEA. This CDR3 comprises 15 residues. The CDR3 loop is CASSQIRGPGTEAFF. CDR3 DNA sequence: TGTGCCAGCAGCCAAATTAGAGGGCCGGGGACTGAAGCTTTCTTT.

The chain links TRBV28 to TRBJ1-4; a possible D gene is TRBD1 (6 bases). Trimming removed 4 bases at V and 7 bases at J, with 13 bases between. The CDR3 spans 14 residues. In germline, CDR1 is MDHEN, CDR2 SYDVKM. The CDR3 region is CASSSQGMVEKLFF. DNA for the CDR3: TGTGCCAGCAGTTCCCAGGGGATGGTTGAAAAACTGTTTTTT.

This chain connects TRBV5-1 to TRBJ2-2; 9 bases agree with TRBD1. The trim removed 4 bases at V and 0 bases at J, leaving 4 bases unmatched. The CDR3 runs to 16 residues. Germline CDR1 SGHRS, CDR2 YFSETQ. CDR3 sequence reads: CASSRRQGANTGELFF. In DNA form, the CDR3 reads TGCGCCAGCAGCCGAAGACAGGGGGCGAACACCGGGGAGCTGTTTTTT. Drawing the rest from reference TRBV5-1 and TRBJ2-2, the complete variable domain is KAGVTQTPRYLIKTRGQQVTLSCSPISGHRSVSWYQQTPGQGLQFLFEYFSETQRNKGNFPGRFSGRQFSNSRSEMNVSTLELGDSALYLCASSRRQGANTGELFFGEGSRLTVL.

The V and J genes are TRBV28 and TRBJ1-5, with D perhaps TRBD1 (5 bases). This CDR3 has 16 amino acids. From germline, CDR1 is MDHEN and CDR2 SYDVKM. V was pared by 3 bases and J by 0 bases, with 12 bases between. The CDR3 DNA reads as TGTGCCAGCAGTTTGGGGGGAATCAATAGCAATCAGCCCCAGCATTTT. Residues: CASSLGGINSNQPQHF.

This sequence joins TRBV6-5 and TRBJ2-1; TRBD1 matches 7 bases. This CDR3 is built from 11 residues. Losses at the gene ends were 6 bases for V and 10 bases for J; bases not matched to a gene: 3. The V gene's germline CDR1 is MNHEY and CDR2 SVGAGI. The CDR3 here is CASRGTVEQFF. CDR3 nucleotides: TGTGCCAGCAGGGGGACAGTGGAGCAGTTCTTC.

The V gene is TRBV3-1 (or the pseudogene TRBV3-2), the J gene TRBJ1-2; possible D gene TRBD1, 6 bases. With 4 bases removed from V and 4 bases from J, the gap between germline ends came to 22 bases. The CDR3 covers 17 residues. Looked up from germline, CDR1 is LGHDT and CDR2 is YNNKEL (reference sequence). The CDR3 coding sequence is TGTGCCAGCAGCCGAAGCTCACGGGGGGCGTCCGTCTATGGCTACACCTTC. Protein: CASSRSSRGASVYGYTF.

The genes are TRBV9 and TRBJ1-1; 8 nucleotides match TRBD1. The V gene's germline CDR1 is SGDLS and CDR2 YYNGEE. Unmatched junction bases numbered 6, after V lost 0 bases and J lost 2 bases. The CDR3 length is 16 residues. In nucleotides, the CDR3 is TGTGCCAGCAGCGTAGTCCAGGGGGCCTATAACACTGAAGCTTTCTTT. The encoded protein is CASSVVQGAYNTEAFF.

The chain combines TRBV19 with TRBJ1-2, with TRBD1 matching 10 bases. The CDR3 contains 17 residues. V lost 5 bases and J lost 0; bases outside the gene matches: 9. Looked up from germline, CDR1 is LNHDA and CDR2 is SQIVND (reference sequence). The CDR3 is CASSLLGQGETNYGYTF. The CDR3 coding sequence is TGTGCCAGTAGTTTGTTAGGACAGGGGGAAACTAACTATGGCTACACCTTC.

This clone has a single count. The rearrangement links TRBV28 to TRBJ1-5; weak D call: TRBD1 (5 bases). Deletions cut 2 bases from V and 0 bases from J, with 20 bases between. The germline gives CDR1 MDHEN, CDR2 SYDVKM. This CDR3 comprises 19 residues. DNA for the CDR3: TGTGCCAGCAGTTTAAGGCCCCCGTGGGGGGACGGTAGCAATCAGCCCCAGCATTTT. Encoded protein: CASSLRPPWGDGSNQPQHF.

V is TRBV5-6 and J is TRBJ1-3; no clear D gene. V gave up 1 base and J gave up 5 bases, with 13 bases separating them. The CDR3 is 15 residues long. CDR1 SGHDT and CDR2 YYEEEE come from the germline V gene. The CDR3 sequence is CASSLMGGRRNTIYF. The CDR3 DNA follows: TGTGCCAGCAGCTTGATGGGAGGCAGGCGAAACACCATATATTTT.

In this sample, this clone turned up once. The chain combines TRBV28 with TRBJ1-5; TRBD1 might be the D (5 bases). The CDR3 has 17 amino acids. The germline V gene has CDR1 MDHEN and CDR2 SYDVKM. V lost 2 bases, J lost 0 bases, and 14 bases lay in between. The CDR3 DNA reads as TGTGCCAGCAGTTTAGTTGGGGCGGAATATAGCAATCAGCCCCAGCATTTT. It yields the protein CASSLVGAEYSNQPQHF.

The chain uses TRBV5-6 and TRBJ2-7; the D gene is possibly TRBD1 (5 bases). CDR3 length: 12 amino acids. Germline loops: CDR1 SGHDT, CDR2 YYEEEE. Between the trimmed V and J ends, which lost 0 bases and 7 bases, there was a span of 8 bases. The CDR3 DNA is TGTGCCAGCAGCTTGGAGGGGTTTGAGCAGTACTTC. It translates to CASSLEGFEQYF.

The CDR3 bases are TGTGCCAGCAGCCCGAGGGCGGACATCTTAGCCAAAAACATTCAGTACTTC. Its translation is CASSPRADILAKNIQYF. This rearrangement joins TRBV11-2 to TRBJ2-4, with D possibly being TRBD1 or TRBD2 (5 bases each). The CDR3 sequence is 17 residues long. Trimming pared 5 bases from V and 0 bases from J, leaving 17 bases between. Germline V lookup: CDR1 SGHAT, CDR2 FQNNGV.

This clone was seen a single time. This sequence joins TRBV5-1 and TRBJ2-3; 8 bases align to TRBD2. The CDR3 is 15 residues long. Germline CDR1 SGHRS, CDR2 YFSETQ. The junction had 1 base not matched to a gene; V was cut back by 1 base and J by 0 bases. CDR3 DNA: TGCGCCAGCAGCTTGCCTAGCGGGAGCACAGATACGCAGTATTTT. This sequence encodes CASSLPSGSTDTQYF.